These T cell receptor beta chains were read from a single sample in a study of cytomegalovirus exposure and HLA in healthy donors. The method was immunoSEQ multiplex PCR; TCRdb's version includes in-frame clones alone and lacks a portion of them. This sample has 150,000 to 200,000 clones, with 75% to 85% found just once. Sequenced material: PBMCs. The receptors come from a man aged 45-65 years in good health and CMV-seropositive. Each CDR3 is given with its conserved first and last residue. The D gene is left open where the match is weak. Rows give clone size only sometimes, using once, few, many, or a class for an expanded clone.

TRBD1	TRBV6-1	TRBJ2-2	16	-	CASREQGYSHTGELFF	TGTGCCAGCAGGGAACAGGGGTACTCCCACACCGGGGAGCTGTTTTTT
TRBD1	TRBV6-5	TRBJ1-2	14	-	CASSQDRAIVGYTF	TGTGCCAGCAGCCAGGACAGGGCCATAGTAGGCTACACCTTC
-	TRBV6-1	TRBJ2-7	12	-	CASRDSSYEQYF	TGTGCCAGCAGGGACAGCTCCTACGAGCAGTACTTC
TRBD1	TRBV10-2	TRBJ1-1	15	-	CASIGTGGASTEAFF	TGCGCCAGCATCGGGACAGGGGGCGCGAGCACTGAAGCTTTCTTT
-	TRBV11-3	TRBJ2-1	16	-	CASSHTGIVSYNEQFF	TGTGCCAGCAGCCACACAGGGATTGTATCCTACAATGAGCAGTTCTTC
-	TRBV19	TRBJ1-5	15	-	CASSRGRGGYQPQHF	TGTGCCAGTAGTAGGGGCAGGGGTGGTTACCAGCCCCAGCATTTT
-	TRBV7-2	TRBJ1-4	17	-	CASSLVLALATNEKLFF	TGTGCCAGCAGCTTAGTTCTCGCGCTCGCAACTAATGAAAAACTGTTTTTT
-	TRBV28	TRBJ1-5	14	-	CASSNLRVEQPQHF	TGTGCCAGCAGTAATTTGAGGGTGGAGCAGCCCCAGCATTTT
TRBD1	TRBV6-1	TRBJ1-4	15	-	CASSEAGQGVEKLFF	TGTGCCAGCAGTGAAGCGGGACAGGGGGTTGAAAAACTGTTTTTT
-	TRBV19	TRBJ1-1	14	once	CASSIRTENTEAFF	TGTGCCAGTAGTATCCGGACAGAGAACACTGAAGCTTTCTTT
TRBD1	TRBV5-1	TRBJ1-5	15	-	CASSLDRGDNQPQHF	TGCGCCAGCAGCTTGGACAGGGGGGACAATCAGCCCCAGCATTTT
TRBD2	TRBV19	TRBJ2-2	15	-	CASSPSGGNAGELFF	TGTGCCAGTTCGCCGAGCGGGGGCAACGCCGGGGAGCTGTTTTTT
TRBD1	TRBV9	TRBJ1-2	13	-	CAGNSLTGGGYTF	TGTGCCGGCAACTCCCTGACAGGGGGCGGCTACACCTTC
-	TRBV2	TRBJ1-1	12	-	CASYRRVTEAFF	TGTGCCAGCTATCGGCGGGTAACTGAAGCTTTCTTT
TRBD1	TRBV18	TRBJ1-5	14	-	CASSAGTGNQPQHF	TGTGCCAGCTCGGCCGGGACAGGGAATCAGCCCCAGCATTTT
TRBD2	TRBV5-1	TRBJ2-1	14	-	CASSFGTSLNEQFF	TGCGCCAGCAGCTTTGGGACTAGTCTCAATGAGCAGTTCTTC
-	TRBV5-1	TRBJ2-7	14	-	CASSFTGLPYEQYF	TGCGCCAGCAGCTTCACAGGCCTCCCCTACGAGCAGTACTTC
-	TRBV5-6	TRBJ2-5	15	-	CASSLPAGFGETQYF	TGTGCCAGCAGCCTGCCCGCAGGGTTTGGAGAGACCCAGTACTTC
-	TRBV9	TRBJ2-3	13	-	CASSVDQGYTQYF	TGTGCCAGCAGCGTAGATCAGGGTTATACGCAGTATTTT
-	TRBV7-2	TRBJ1-2	15	-	CASSLVADSNYGYTF	TGTGCCAGCAGCTTAGTGGCAGACAGCAACTATGGCTACACCTTC
-	TRBV9	TRBJ2-7	15	-	CASSAPHGGFGEQYF	TGTGCCAGCAGCGCCCCCCATGGAGGCTTTGGCGAGCAGTACTTC
TRBD1	TRBV4-2	TRBJ1-5	15	-	CASSQDRQGAIPQHF	TGTGCCAGCAGCCAAGATCGGCAGGGGGCGATACCCCAGCATTTT
TRBD1	TRBV9	TRBJ1-1	15	-	CASSALTGRNTEAFF	TGTGCCAGCAGCGCCTTGACAGGGAGGAACACTGAAGCTTTCTTT
-	TRBV19	TRBJ2-1	11	-	CASSMGDEQFF	TGTGCCAGTAGTATGGGCGATGAGCAGTTCTTC
TRBD1	TRBV5-1	TRBJ1-2	14	-	CASSLAGTGGGYTF	TGCGCCAGCAGCTTGGCCGGGACAGGGGGTGGCTACACCTTC
-	TRBV6-1	TRBJ1-3	14	-	CASSSGTRGNTIYF	TGTGCCAGCAGCTCCGGGACTCGGGGAAACACCATATATTTT
-	TRBV10-3	TRBJ1-1	17	-	CAIRDPQGQIMNTEAFF	TGTGCCATCAGGGACCCCCAGGGCCAAATCATGAACACTGAAGCTTTCTTT
TRBD1	TRBV10-1	TRBJ1-1	14	-	CASSEGTGSTEAFF	TGCGCCAGCAGTGAAGGGACAGGGAGCACTGAAGCTTTCTTT
-	TRBV27	TRBJ1-1	12	once	CASGGGSKEAFF	TGTGCCTCCGGGGGGGGAAGTAAGGAAGCTTTCTTT
-	TRBV6-5	TRBJ2-2	14	-	CASSSADIPGELFF	TGTGCCAGCAGTTCTGCGGACATCCCCGGGGAGCTGTTTTTT
-	TRBV6-1	TRBJ1-5	15	-	CASSGFYGSNQPQHF	TGTGCCAGCAGTGGCTTTTACGGGAGCAATCAGCCCCAGCATTTT
-	TRBV29-1	TRBJ1-1	16	few	CSVALKWDSEGTEAFF	TGCAGCGTAGCGTTGAAATGGGACTCGGAGGGTACTGAAGCTTTCTTT
TRBD1	TRBV6-6	TRBJ2-1	14	few	CATIIGQGGYEQFF	TGTGCCACCATCATCGGACAGGGGGGGTATGAGCAGTTCTTC
-	TRBV18	TRBJ2-2	12	-	CASRVDTGELFF	TGTGCCAGCCGGGTAGACACCGGGGAGCTGTTTTTT
-	TRBV7-9	TRBJ1-2	14	few	CASSPPGGRDGYTF	TGTGCCAGCAGCCCCCCGGGGGGGCGAGATGGCTACACCTTC
TRBD2	TRBV5-1	TRBJ2-3	16	-	CASSPGLAGGGDTQYF	TGCGCCAGCAGCCCCGGACTAGCGGGGGGTGGGGATACGCAGTATTTT
-	TRBV5-8	TRBJ2-1	13	-	CASSLGLYNEQFF	TGTGCCAGCAGCTTAGGACTATACAATGAGCAGTTCTTC
TRBD1	TRBV19	TRBJ2-2	16	-	CASSPGQGSVTGELFF	TGTGCCAGTAGTCCCGGACAGGGGTCAGTCACCGGGGAGCTGTTTTTT
-	TRBV18	TRBJ1-6	14	-	CASSEQGSNSPLHF	TGTGCCAGCTCAGAACAGGGTTCTAATTCACCCCTCCACTTT
-	TRBV7-8	TRBJ1-2	15	-	CASSLAQGSNYGYTF	TGTGCCAGCAGCCTCGCCCAGGGTTCTAACTATGGCTACACCTTC
-	TRBV5-6	TRBJ1-2	14	once	CASSPESRGFGYTF	TGTGCCAGCAGCCCCGAGTCGAGGGGGTTTGGCTACACCTTC
TRBD1	TRBV2	TRBJ1-4	16	-	CASSVGTVATNEKLFF	TGTGCCAGCAGTGTAGGGACAGTTGCAACTAATGAAAAACTGTTTTTT
TRBD1	TRBV6-1	TRBJ1-1	16	once	CASSGNRGLSNTEAFF	TGTGCCAGCAGTGGTAACAGGGGGCTTTCGAACACTGAAGCTTTCTTT
-	TRBV6-5	TRBJ1-4	16	-	CASSYDVGGTNEKLFF	TGTGCCAGCAGTTACGACGTAGGAGGGACTAATGAAAAACTGTTTTTT
-	TRBV19	TRBJ1-1	16	-	CASSIVPTFMNTEAFF	TGTGCCAGTAGTATAGTACCGACATTCATGAACACTGAAGCTTTCTTT